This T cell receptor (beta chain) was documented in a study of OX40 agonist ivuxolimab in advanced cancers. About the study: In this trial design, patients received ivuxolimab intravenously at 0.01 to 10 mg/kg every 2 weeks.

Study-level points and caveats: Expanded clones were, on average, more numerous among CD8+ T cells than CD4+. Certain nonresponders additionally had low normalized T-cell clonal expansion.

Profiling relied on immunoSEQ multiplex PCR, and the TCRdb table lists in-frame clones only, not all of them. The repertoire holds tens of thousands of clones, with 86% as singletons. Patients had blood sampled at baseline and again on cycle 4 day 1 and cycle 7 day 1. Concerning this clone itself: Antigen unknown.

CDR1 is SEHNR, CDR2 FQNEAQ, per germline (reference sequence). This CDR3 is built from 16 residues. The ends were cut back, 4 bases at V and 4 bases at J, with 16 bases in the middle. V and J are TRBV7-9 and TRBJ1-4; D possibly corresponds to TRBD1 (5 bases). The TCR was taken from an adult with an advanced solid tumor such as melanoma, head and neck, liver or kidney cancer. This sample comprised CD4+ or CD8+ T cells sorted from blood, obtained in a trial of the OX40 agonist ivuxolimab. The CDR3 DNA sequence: TGTGCCAGCAGCTCGAGCAGGGACTCCTTTAATGAAAAACTGTTTTTT. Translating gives CASSSSRDSFNEKLFF.